This TCR beta chain was profiled in a study of T cells after yellow fever vaccination. Study results and caveats: There was a small share of clonotypes that showed up in both the CD4 and CD8 compartments. Post-booster reappearance was seen for most primary-vaccination clones (about 95% CD4, 75% to 90% CD8). Abundant contaminating clonotypes from the bulk population could appear in FACS-sorted repertoires.

Comments on this clonotype: Its antigen is unknown.

This CDR3 comprises 14 residues. The germline V and J ends were trimmed by 1 base and 6 bases, with 11 bases remaining between them. Per the germline V gene, CDR1 is LGHNA and CDR2 is YSLEER. For TCR, cDNA came from 5'RACE template switching, which added a universal primer site and UMIs. One entry per CDR3 protein, called by TCRdb with MiXCR from the 5' RACE reads. Of about 160,000 distinct CDR3 sequences detected, around 7% appear once; the ten largest clones hold roughly 2.5%. The chain has TRBV4-3 and TRBJ2-3; no clear D. The TCR sequence derives from a young man who received the YFV17D yellow fever vaccine. This material consisted of CD4+ T cells sorted from PBMCs, taken around 5 days after the first yellow fever vaccination. The CDR3 loop is CASSQAPSADTQYF. CDR3 nucleotide sequence: TGCGCCAGCAGCCAAGCCCCCTCTGCGGATACGCAGTATTTT.